Presented here are 32 T cell receptor beta chains from one specimen sequenced in a study of blood T cell repertoires in COVID-19. Some clones are missing from TCRdb's copy, which holds only in-frame ones; the method was immunoSEQ multiplex PCR. This table holds more than 250,000 clones, around 90% found once. Sequenced input: PBMCs or T cells enriched from blood (not recorded which). The origin of the receptors is a woman aged 25 to 39 who had recovered from COVID-19.

Of note for this clone: The junction differs from germline at one of its ends, possibly a read error. The rearrangement uses TRBV3-1 (or the pseudogene TRBV3-2) and TRBJ2-1; 8 nucleotides line up with TRBD2. CDR3 length equals 12 residues. Germline CDR1 is LGHDT and CDR2 is YNNKEL (reference sequence). The CDR3 reads CASSPSGGAPLF. The CDR3 DNA is TGTGCCAGCAGCCCATCCGGGGGGGCTCCCCTCTTC.

The chain carries TRBV28 and TRBJ1-3; D unresolved. CDR1 and CDR2 from the germline V gene are MDHEN and SYDVKM. With 7 bases removed from V and 0 bases from J, the gap between germline ends came to 13 bases. This CDR3 spans 15 amino acids. This CDR3 reads CASTSPASSGNTIYF. The CDR3 nucleotides are TGTGCCAGCACCTCCCCGGCTAGCTCTGGAAACACCATATATTTT.

The chain has TRBV7-3 and TRBJ1-1, with a tentative D call TRBD1 (5 bases). Per the germline V gene, CDR1 is SGHTA and CDR2 is FQGTGA. The germline V and J ends were trimmed by 5 bases and 0 bases, with 7 bases remaining between them. This CDR3 region has 13 residues. The CDR3 DNA reads TGTGCCAGCAGCCGACAGCTGAACACTGAAGCTTTCTTT. Encoded protein: CASSRQLNTEAFF.

The chain has TRBV4-1 and TRBJ1-4; TRBD1 matches at 7 bases. Germline CDR1 reads MGHRA; CDR2 reads YSYEKL. V lost 3 bases, J lost 8 bases, and 9 bases stayed unmatched. This CDR3 comprises 15 residues. The CDR3 coding sequence is TGCGCCAGCAGCCACTCGACAGGGCATGGGGAAAAACTGTTTTTT. Protein sequence: CASSHSTGHGEKLFF.

The V gene is TRBV6-5, the J gene TRBJ2-7; 11 bases agree with TRBD2. Trimming took 0 bases from V and 2 from J; bases not matched to a gene: 3. Germline V gene data show CDR1 as MNHEY and CDR2 as SVGAGI. The CDR3 sequence is 16 residues long. The CDR3 sequence: CASSYSFSGRAYEQYF. CDR3 coding DNA: TGTGCCAGCAGTTACTCGTTTAGCGGGAGGGCCTACGAGCAGTACTTC.

This clone was detected only a few times. V usage is TRBV5-6 and J usage is TRBJ2-3, with a possible D match to TRBD2 (7 bases). Trimming stripped 1 base from V and 1 base from J, with 13 bases between. Germline V gene sequence: CDR1 SGHDT, CDR2 YYEEEE. The CDR3 sequence is 16 residues long. CDR3 sequence reads: CASSLLGGAGTDTQYF. The DNA of the CDR3 is TGTGCCAGCAGCTTGCTTGGGGGGGCCGGCACAGATACGCAGTATTTT.

V is TRBV28 and J is TRBJ2-2, with TRBD2 matching over 12 bases. From germline, CDR1 is MDHEN and CDR2 SYDVKM. This CDR3 region has 16 residues. V trimming: 6 bases; J trimming: 4 bases; junction bases outside the gene matches: 6. CDR3 amino acids: CASSILAGGPTGELFF. The CDR3 DNA sequence: TGTGCCAGCAGCATCCTAGCGGGAGGGCCCACCGGGGAGCTGTTTTTT.

V is TRBV11-2 and J is TRBJ2-1, with a weak D call TRBD2 (7 bases). Between the trimmed V and J ends, which lost 5 bases and 8 bases, there was a span of 19 bases. Germline V gene sequence: CDR1 SGHAT, CDR2 FQNNGV. This CDR3 region has 15 residues. CDR3 DNA sequence: TGTGCCAGCAGCGTGGGGGGGGCTTCGGTTGATGAGCAGTTCTTC. Encoded protein: CASSVGGASVDEQFF. Full variable domain (missing parts from reference TRBV11-2 and TRBJ2-1): EAGVAQSPRYKIIEKRQSVAFWCNPISGHATLYWYQQILGQGPKLLIQFQNNGVVDDSQLPKDRFSAERLKGVDSTLKIQPAKLEDSAVYLCASSVGGASVDEQFFGPGTRLTVL.

The chain links TRBV4-3 to TRBJ1-2; D is undetermined. In germline, CDR1 is LGHNA, CDR2 YSLEER. Trimming shortened V by 3 bases and J by 3 bases, and 14 bases separated the two germline ends. The CDR3 extends over 15 amino acids. The CDR3 here is CASSHAQRLDYGYTF. The DNA for the CDR3 is TGCGCCAGCAGCCACGCACAAAGACTGGACTATGGCTACACCTTC.

The chain links TRBV28 to TRBJ1-2, with D perhaps TRBD1 (6 bases). Per germline, CDR1 MDHEN and CDR2 SYDVKM. V lost 3 bases, J lost 2 bases, and 7 bases lay in between. This CDR3 has 13 residues. This chain's CDR3 is CASSFQGNYGYTF. DNA of the CDR3: TGTGCCAGCAGTTTCCAGGGGAACTATGGCTACACCTTC.

V and J are TRBV2 and TRBJ2-7; D uncertain. Trimming shortened V by 3 bases and J by 1 base, and 7 bases separated the two germline ends. In germline, CDR1 is SNHLY, CDR2 FYNNEI. The CDR3 totals 13 residues. The CDR3 loop is CASSEAPSYEQYF. As DNA, the CDR3 is TGTGCCAGCAGTGAGGCACCTTCCTACGAGCAGTACTTC.

The chain uses TRBV4-1 and TRBJ2-3, with D possibly being TRBD2 (5 bases). Germline V CDR1 and CDR2: MGHRA, YSYEKL. This CDR3 region has 15 residues. The V gene lost 4 bases and the J gene lost 2 bases, with 13 bases spanning the gap. The CDR3 reads CASSLSGTFTDTQYF. CDR3 DNA sequence: TGCGCCAGCAGCCTAAGCGGTACCTTCACAGATACGCAGTATTTT.

The chain combines TRBV29-1 with TRBJ2-5; TRBD2 agrees at 9 bases. Per the germline V gene, CDR1 is SQVTM and CDR2 is ANQGSEA. The ends lost 6 bases at V and 4 bases at J; junction bases unmatched: 18. CDR3 size: 17 residues. For the CDR3, the DNA is TGCAGCGTCTGGGTGGGGTCACTAGCGGGTGTAGGAGAGACCCAGTACTTC. It codes for CSVWVGSLAGVGETQYF.

This chain uses TRBV10-3 with TRBJ2-7; D gene unclear. With 6 bases removed from V and 3 bases from J, the gap between germline ends came to 9 bases. This CDR3 has 12 residues. The germline CDR1 and CDR2 sequences are ENHRY and SYGVKD. The CDR3 DNA reads as TGTGCCATCAGGCAGGATATCTACGAGCAGTACTTC. Translating it yields CAIRQDIYEQYF.

V is TRBV24-1 and J is TRBJ2-1; D uncertain. V shed 3 bases and J shed 0 bases, with 8 bases lying between them. The germline V gene has CDR1 KGHDR and CDR2 SFDVKD. This CDR3 contains 15 residues. This CDR3 is CATSDRVSSYNEQFF. CDR3 DNA: TGTGCCACCAGTGATCGGGTGAGCTCCTACAATGAGCAGTTCTTC.

The chain carries TRBV7-2 and TRBJ2-2, with D perhaps matching TRBD2 (6 bases). Trimming removed 11 bases from V and 4 bases from J, with 14 bases in between. CDR1 and CDR2 from the germline V gene are SGHTA and FQGNSA. The CDR3 is 13 residues long. The CDR3 region has the DNA TGTGCCCTCGGGCGGGGCCTCACCGGGGAGCTGTTTTTT. It translates to CALGRGLTGELFF.

V is TRBV7-8 and J is TRBJ2-1; 12 nucleotides line up with TRBD2. Per the germline V gene, CDR1 is SGHVS and CDR2 is FQNEAQ. The CDR3 is 16 amino acids. V dropped 3 bases and J dropped 10; count of bases not matched to a gene: 10. CDR3 nucleotides: TGTGCCAGCAGCTTGAGTAGCCTAGCGGGAGGGGGCGAGCAGTTCTTC. Amino acids: CASSLSSLAGGGEQFF.

The chain carries TRBV11-2 and TRBJ2-6; D call uncertain. The ends were cut back, 3 bases at V and 4 bases at J, with 4 bases in the middle. Germline lookup yields CDR1 SGHAT and CDR2 FQNNGV. The CDR3 runs 13 residues. CDR3 DNA sequence: TGTGCCAGCAGCTTCGTCGGGGCCAACGTCCTGACTTTC. Its protein product is CASSFVGANVLTF. The entire variable domain, with the rest obtained from reference TRBV11-2 and TRBJ2-6, is as follows: EAGVAQSPRYKIIEKRQSVAFWCNPISGHATLYWYQQILGQGPKLLIQFQNNGVVDDSQLPKDRFSAERLKGVDSTLKIQPAKLEDSAVYLCASSFVGANVLTFGAGSRLTVL.

This chain uses TRBV25-1 with TRBJ1-2, with 7 bases aligning to TRBD1. CDR1 is MGHDK and CDR2 is SYGVNS in the germline V gene. With V trimmed by 1 base and J by 2 bases, 1 base remained unmatched. CDR3 length: 14 amino acids. The DNA of the CDR3 is TGTGCCAGCAGTGAATCAGGGGGGAACTATGGCTACACCTTC. Its translation: CASSESGGNYGYTF.

A note on this clone: In the same sample, other DNA sequences code for this CDR3. The chain has TRBV6-2 or TRBV6-3 and TRBJ2-7, with D possibly matching TRBD1 (5 bases). Germline V gene lookup returns CDR1 MNHEY and CDR2 SVGEGT. Deletions cut 6 bases from V and 3 bases from J, with 12 bases between. The CDR3 is 13 amino acids. This CDR3 is CASSRDSNYEQYF. The CDR3 DNA is TGTGCCAGCAGCCGTGACAGCAACTACGAGCAGTACTTC.

The gene calls are TRBV14 and TRBJ1-5, with D possibly being TRBD1 (5 bases). V gave up 4 bases and J gave up 6 bases, with 7 bases separating them. The germline V gene has CDR1 SGHDN and CDR2 FVKESK. This CDR3 spans 12 amino acids. CDR3: CASSLGGQPQHF. For the CDR3, the DNA is TGTGCCAGCAGCCTCGGGGGTCAGCCCCAGCATTTT. The full variable domain, with the rest looked up from reference TRBV14 and TRBJ1-5, is EAGVTQFPSHSVIEKGQTVTLRCDPISGHDNLYWYRRVMGKEIKFLLHFVKESKQDESGMPNNRFLAERTGGTYSTLKVQPAELEDSGVYFCASSLGGQPQHFGDGTRLSIL.

The rearrangement uses TRBV7-9 and TRBJ2-2; tentatively, D is TRBD2 (7 bases). This CDR3 contains 16 residues. V lost 5 bases and J lost 0, with 13 bases in between. Germline values: CDR1 SEHNR, CDR2 FQNEAQ (reference sequence). CDR3 region: CASSPGGRANTGELFF. DNA for the CDR3: TGTGCCAGCAGCCCGGGGGGCAGGGCGAACACCGGGGAGCTGTTTTTT.

This rearrangement joins TRBV28 to TRBJ2-7; possibly TRBD1 for D (5 bases). This CDR3 has 13 residues. V shed 3 bases and J shed 1 base, with 7 bases lying between them. Germline loops: CDR1 MDHEN, CDR2 SYDVKM. The DNA for the CDR3 is TGTGCCAGCAGTTTGCAGGGATCCTACGAGCAGTACTTC. Protein sequence: CASSLQGSYEQYF. The full variable domain, rest sourced from reference TRBV28 and TRBJ2-7, is DVKVTQSSRYLVKRTGEKVFLECVQDMDHENMFWYRQDPGLGLRLIYFSYDVKMKEKGDIPEGYSVSREKKERFSLILESASTNQTSMYLCASSLQGSYEQYFGPGTRLTVT.

Regarding this clone: One end of the junction does not line up with germline, which may come from a read error. The rearrangement joins TRBV20-1 to TRBJ1-2; 7 positions agree with TRBD1. Germline assignment: CDR1 DFQATT and CDR2 SNEGSKA (reference sequence). The CDR3 runs to 11 residues. The CDR3 loop is CSARDREGARF. The DNA for the CDR3 is TGCAGTGCTAGAGATCGAGAGGGGGCCCGGTTC.

The V gene is TRBV28, the J gene TRBJ2-1; 10 bases are a match to TRBD2. After removal of 3 bases from V and 8 bases from J, the junction contained 10 bases not matched to a gene. This CDR3 comprises 16 residues. CDR1 and CDR2 (germline): MDHEN, SYDVKM. CDR3 sequence: CASSFTSGIIIDEQFF. The CDR3, as DNA: TGTGCCAGCAGTTTTACTAGCGGGATCATTATAGATGAGCAGTTCTTC.

This chain joins TRBV21-1 and TRBJ2-1; whether TRBD2, the table's D call, matches the DNA was not checked. TRBV21-1 is a recognized pseudogene. CDR3 length: 19 amino acids. The CDR3 spells CASSKGVSWREYSYNEQFF. CDR3 in DNA: TGTGCCAGCAGCAAAGGGGTCAGTTGGCGGGAGTATTCCTACAATGAGCAGTTCTTC.

V and J are TRBV9 and TRBJ2-1, with TRBD2 matching 8 bases. CDR3 length equals 16 residues. The J segment lost 3 bases and the V segment lost 4 bases, leaving 9 bases of the junction unmatched. CDR1 and CDR2 from the germline V gene are SGDLS and YYNGEE. In nucleotides, the CDR3 is TGTGCCAGCAGCCCCCGGGGCGGGAGGTACTACAATGAGCAGTTCTTC. This sequence encodes CASSPRGGRYYNEQFF.

The V gene is TRBV4-1, the J gene TRBJ2-7; TRBD2 aligns across 8 bases. CDR1 and CDR2 from the germline V gene are MGHRA and YSYEKL. With 4 bases clipped from V and 5 bases from J, the junction kept 10 bases outside the gene matches. The CDR3 spans 15 residues. In nucleotides, the CDR3 is TGCGCCAGCAGCCCCGAATTTCGGGAGGGAAACGAGCAGTACTTC. It is translated as CASSPEFREGNEQYF.

The chain recombines TRBV28 with TRBJ2-5; 9 bases map to TRBD1. Trimming removed 5 bases from V and 3 bases from J; junction bases left unmatched: 7. Germline V gene lookup returns CDR1 MDHEN and CDR2 SYDVKM. CDR3 length: 15 amino acids. As DNA, the CDR3 is TGTGCCAGCAGTCGCTGGACAGGGGAAAAAGAGACCCAGTACTTC. Translated, it gives CASSRWTGEKETQYF. The full variable domain, rest sourced from reference TRBV28 and TRBJ2-5, is DVKVTQSSRYLVKRTGEKVFLECVQDMDHENMFWYRQDPGLGLRLIYFSYDVKMKEKGDIPEGYSVSREKKERFSLILESASTNQTSMYLCASSRWTGEKETQYFGPGTRLLVL.

This sequence joins TRBV24-1 and TRBJ1-2, with 9 positions matching TRBD1. This CDR3 is built from 15 residues. V lost 2 bases, J lost 5 bases, and 5 bases stayed unmatched. Germline V CDR1 and CDR2: KGHDR, SFDVKD. The CDR3: CATSDWGQGGYGYTF. The CDR3 coding sequence is TGTGCCACCAGTGATTGGGGACAGGGTGGGTATGGCTACACCTTC.

The chain recombines TRBV7-8 with TRBJ2-7; possibly TRBD2 for D (6 bases). CDR1 is SGHVS and CDR2 is FQNEAQ in the germline V gene. The CDR3 runs 13 residues. Trimming removed 2 bases from V and 5 bases from J, with 10 bases in between. DNA for the CDR3: TGTGCCAGCAGCTTACCGGGAGCGGACGAGCAGTACTTC. It yields the protein CASSLPGADEQYF.

The chain employs TRBV7-8 and TRBJ2-7; perhaps TRBD1 as D (6 bases). V lost 4 bases and J lost 5, with 18 bases in between. Per germline, CDR1 SGHVS and CDR2 FQNEAQ. The CDR3 is 15 residues long. The CDR3 is CASSSNRDTWHEQYF. The CDR3 bases are TGTGCCAGCAGCTCAAACCGGGACACTTGGCACGAGCAGTACTTC.